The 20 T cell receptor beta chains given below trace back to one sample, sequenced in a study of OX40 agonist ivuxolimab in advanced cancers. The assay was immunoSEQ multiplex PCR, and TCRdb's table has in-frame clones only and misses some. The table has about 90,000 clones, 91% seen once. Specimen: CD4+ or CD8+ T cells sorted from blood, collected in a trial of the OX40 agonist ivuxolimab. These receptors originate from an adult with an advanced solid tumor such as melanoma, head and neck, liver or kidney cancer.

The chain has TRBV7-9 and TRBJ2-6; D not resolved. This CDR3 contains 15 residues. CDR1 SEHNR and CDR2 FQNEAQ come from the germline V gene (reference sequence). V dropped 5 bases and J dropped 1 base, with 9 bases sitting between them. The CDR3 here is CASSPRNSGANVLTF. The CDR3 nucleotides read TGTGCCAGCAGCCCGAGGAATTCTGGGGCCAACGTCCTGACTTTC.

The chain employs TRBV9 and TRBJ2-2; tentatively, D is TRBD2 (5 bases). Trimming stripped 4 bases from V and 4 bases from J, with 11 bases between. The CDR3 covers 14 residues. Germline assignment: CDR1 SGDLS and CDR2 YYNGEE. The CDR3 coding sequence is TGTGCCAGCAGCCGACGGACTGGCACCGGGGAGCTGTTTTTT. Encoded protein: CASSRRTGTGELFF. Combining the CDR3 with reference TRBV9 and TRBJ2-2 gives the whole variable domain DSGVTQTPKHLITATGQRVTLRCSPRSGDLSVYWYQQSLDQGLQFLIQYYNGEERAKGNILERFSAQQFPDLHSELNLSSLELGDSALYFCASSRRTGTGELFFGEGSRLTVL.

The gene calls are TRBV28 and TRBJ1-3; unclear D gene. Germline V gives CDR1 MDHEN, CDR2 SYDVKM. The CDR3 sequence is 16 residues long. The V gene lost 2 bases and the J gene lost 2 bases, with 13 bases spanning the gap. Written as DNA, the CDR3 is TGTGCCAGCAGTTTACCCCCTCCAAGTCCTGGAAACACCATATATTTT. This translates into CASSLPPPSPGNTIYF. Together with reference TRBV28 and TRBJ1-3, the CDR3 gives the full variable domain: DVKVTQSSRYLVKRTGEKVFLECVQDMDHENMFWYRQDPGLGLRLIYFSYDVKMKEKGDIPEGYSVSREKKERFSLILESASTNQTSMYLCASSLPPPSPGNTIYFGEGSWLTVV.

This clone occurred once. The CDR3: CASSLGANQPQHF. The CDR3 DNA follows: TGCGCCAGCAGCTTGGGGGCCAATCAGCCCCAGCATTTT. V gene TRBV5-1 combines with J gene TRBJ1-5; D remains unclear. Looked up from germline, CDR1 is SGHRS and CDR2 is YFSETQ. V was trimmed by 0 bases and J by 3 bases, leaving 4 bases between them. CDR3 length equals 13 residues.

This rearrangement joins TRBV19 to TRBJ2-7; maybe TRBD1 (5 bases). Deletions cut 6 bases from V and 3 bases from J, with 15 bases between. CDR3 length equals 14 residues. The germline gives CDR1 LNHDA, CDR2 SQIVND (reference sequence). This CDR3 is CASRGVGVNYEQYF. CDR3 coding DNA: TGTGCCAGTAGAGGGGTAGGGGTGAACTACGAGCAGTACTTC.

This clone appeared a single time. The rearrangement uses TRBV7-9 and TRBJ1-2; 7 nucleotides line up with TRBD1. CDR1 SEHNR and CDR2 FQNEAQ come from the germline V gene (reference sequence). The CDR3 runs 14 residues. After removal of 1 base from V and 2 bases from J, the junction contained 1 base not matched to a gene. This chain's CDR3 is CASSLGGQNYGYTF. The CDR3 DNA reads TGTGCCAGCAGCTTAGGGGGACAGAACTATGGCTACACCTTC. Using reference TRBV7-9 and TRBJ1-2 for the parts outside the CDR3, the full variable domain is DTGVSQNPRHKITKRGQNVTFRCDPISEHNRLYWYRQTLGQGPEFLTYFQNEAQLEKSRLLSDRFSAERPKGSFSTLEIQRTEQGDSAMYLCASSLGGQNYGYTFGSGTRLTVV.

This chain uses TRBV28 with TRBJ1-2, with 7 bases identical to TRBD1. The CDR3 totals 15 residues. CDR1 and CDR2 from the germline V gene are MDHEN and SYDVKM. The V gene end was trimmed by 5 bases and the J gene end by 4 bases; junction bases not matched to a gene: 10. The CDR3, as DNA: TGTGCCAGCAGTCGAGGACAGGCACCGTCCTATGGCTACACCTTC. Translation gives CASSRGQAPSYGYTF.

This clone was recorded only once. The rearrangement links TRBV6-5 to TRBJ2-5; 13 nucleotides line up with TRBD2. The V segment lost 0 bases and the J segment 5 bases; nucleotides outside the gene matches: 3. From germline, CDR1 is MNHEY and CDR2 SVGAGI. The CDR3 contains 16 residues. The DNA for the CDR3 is TGTGCCAGCAGTTACTCGAAACTAGCGGGAGGGGAGACCCAGTACTTC. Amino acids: CASSYSKLAGGETQYF.

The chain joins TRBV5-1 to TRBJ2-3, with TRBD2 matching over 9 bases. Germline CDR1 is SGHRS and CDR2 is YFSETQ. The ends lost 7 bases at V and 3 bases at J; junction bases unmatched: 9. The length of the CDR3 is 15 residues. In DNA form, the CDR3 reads TGCGCCAGCTCGGAAGGAGCGGGAGGTACAGATACGCAGTATTTT. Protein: CASSEGAGGTDTQYF.

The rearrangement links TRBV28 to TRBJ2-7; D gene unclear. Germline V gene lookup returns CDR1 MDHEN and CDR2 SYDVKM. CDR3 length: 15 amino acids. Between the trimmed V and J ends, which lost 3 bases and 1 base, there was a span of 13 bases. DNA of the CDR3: TGTGCCAGCAGTTTTAAACTGACGGCTTCCTACGAGCAGTACTTC. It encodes CASSFKLTASYEQYF.

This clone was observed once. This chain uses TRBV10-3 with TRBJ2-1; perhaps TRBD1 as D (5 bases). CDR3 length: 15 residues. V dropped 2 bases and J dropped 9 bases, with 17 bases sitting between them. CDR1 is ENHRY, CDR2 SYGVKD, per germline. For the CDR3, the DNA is TGTGCCATCAGTGAGAGGAAACAGGCGTCCGGTGAGCAGTTCTTC. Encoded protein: CAISERKQASGEQFF.

The CDR3 here is CAWSVSGNTIYF. The CDR3 nucleotides read TGTGCCTGGAGTGTCTCCGGAAACACCATATATTTT. The J gene is TRBJ1-3, the V gene TRBV30, with no clear D. The germline CDR1 and CDR2 sequences are GTSNPN and SVGIG (reference sequence). Trimming removed 0 bases from V and 4 bases from J, with 4 bases in between. The CDR3 totals 12 residues. The full variable domain, with the rest looked up from reference TRBV30 and TRBJ1-3, is SQTIHQWPATLVQPVGSPLSLECTVEGTSNPNLYWYRQAAGRGLQLLFYSVGIGQISSEVPQNLSASRPQDRQFILSSKKLLLSDSGFYLCAWSVSGNTIYFGEGSWLTVV.

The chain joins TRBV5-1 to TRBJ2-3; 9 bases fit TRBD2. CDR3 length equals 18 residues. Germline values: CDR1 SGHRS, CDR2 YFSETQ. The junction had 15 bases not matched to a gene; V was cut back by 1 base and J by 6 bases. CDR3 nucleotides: TGCGCCAGCAGCTTGCAGGGGACTAGCCAGCTCCCCGGGGATACGCAGTATTTT. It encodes CASSLQGTSQLPGDTQYF.

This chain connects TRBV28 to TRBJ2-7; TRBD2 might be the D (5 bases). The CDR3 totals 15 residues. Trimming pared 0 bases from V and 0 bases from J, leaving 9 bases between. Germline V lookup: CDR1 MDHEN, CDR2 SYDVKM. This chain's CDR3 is CASSLWDSFSYEQYF. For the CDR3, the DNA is TGTGCCAGCAGTTTATGGGACTCCTTCTCCTACGAGCAGTACTTC. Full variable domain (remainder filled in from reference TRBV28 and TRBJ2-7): DVKVTQSSRYLVKRTGEKVFLECVQDMDHENMFWYRQDPGLGLRLIYFSYDVKMKEKGDIPEGYSVSREKKERFSLILESASTNQTSMYLCASSLWDSFSYEQYFGPGTRLTVT.

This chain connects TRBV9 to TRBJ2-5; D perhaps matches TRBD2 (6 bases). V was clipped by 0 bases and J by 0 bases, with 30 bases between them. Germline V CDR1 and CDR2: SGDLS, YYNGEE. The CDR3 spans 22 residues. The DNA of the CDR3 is TGTGCCAGCAGCGTAGGGGAATCCCATCCTAACAGGCCCGGGGGATACCAAGAGACCCAGTACTTC. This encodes CASSVGESHPNRPGGYQETQYF.

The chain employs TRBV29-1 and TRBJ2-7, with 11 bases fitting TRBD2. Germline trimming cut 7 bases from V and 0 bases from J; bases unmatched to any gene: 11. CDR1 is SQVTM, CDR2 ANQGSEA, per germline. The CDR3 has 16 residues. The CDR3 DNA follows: TGCAGCGCTGGACTAGCGGGTTCCGGTAGCTCCTACGAGCAGTACTTC. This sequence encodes CSAGLAGSGSSYEQYF.

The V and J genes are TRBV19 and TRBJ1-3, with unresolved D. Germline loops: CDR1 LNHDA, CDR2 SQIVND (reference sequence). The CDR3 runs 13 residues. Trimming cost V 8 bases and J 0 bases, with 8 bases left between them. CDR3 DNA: TGTGCCAGTCGAGCTATCTCTGGAAACACCATATATTTT. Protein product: CASRAISGNTIYF.

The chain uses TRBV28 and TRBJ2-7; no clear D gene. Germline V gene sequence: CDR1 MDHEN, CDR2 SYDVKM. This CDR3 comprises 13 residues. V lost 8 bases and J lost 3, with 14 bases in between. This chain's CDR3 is CASRIVNDYEQYF. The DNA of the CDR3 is TGTGCCAGCCGGATCGTAAACGACTACGAGCAGTACTTC.

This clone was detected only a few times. The CDR3 nucleotides read TGTGCCAGCAGCTTGGACAGGGTGCTCGGGGAGCTGTTTTTT. This translates into CASSLDRVLGELFF. The V gene is TRBV7-8, the J gene TRBJ2-2; 8 bases are shared with TRBD1. V lost 3 bases to trimming and J lost 7 bases; unmatched junction nucleotides: 4. This CDR3 contains 14 residues. From germline, CDR1 is SGHVS and CDR2 FQNEAQ.

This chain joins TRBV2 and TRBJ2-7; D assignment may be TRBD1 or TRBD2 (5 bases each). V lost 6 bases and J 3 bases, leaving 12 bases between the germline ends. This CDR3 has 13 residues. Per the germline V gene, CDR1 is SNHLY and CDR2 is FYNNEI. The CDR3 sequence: CASRDSGLYEQYF. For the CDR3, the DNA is TGTGCCAGCAGAGACTCGGGGCTCTACGAGCAGTACTTC.